The 11 T cell receptor beta chains below come from one sample, sequenced in a study of T-cell memory formation after mild COVID-19. MiXCR, run by TCRdb on the 5' RACE reads, gives a single entry per CDR3 protein. In the table there are roughly 450,000 distinct CDR3 sequences, about 18% of which are singletons. Sequenced material: PBMCs or a T cell subset sorted from them (not recorded which). Receptors were obtained from an adult woman who had mild COVID-19 (a few samples of this study predate the infection). Cell type and time point are not known.

V is TRBV7-9 and J is TRBJ2-7; tentatively, D is TRBD1 (6 bases). Per the germline V gene, CDR1 is SEHNR and CDR2 is FQNEAQ (reference sequence). V was pared by 5 bases and J by 7 bases, with 12 bases between. The CDR3 contains 12 residues. This CDR3 is CASSPGGWEQYF. The CDR3 DNA is TGTGCCAGCAGCCCTGGGGGCTGGGAGCAGTACTTC.

This clonotype was counted at least ten times. V gene TRBV20-1 combines with J gene TRBJ2-6; unclear D gene. The germline V gene encodes CDR1 DFQATT and CDR2 SNEGSKA (reference sequence). With 6 bases removed from V and 1 base from J, the gap between germline ends came to 10 bases. This CDR3 has 14 residues. The chain's CDR3 is CSAETRSGANVLTF. CDR3 nucleotide sequence: TGCAGTGCCGAAACCCGGTCTGGGGCCAACGTCCTGACTTTC.

The V call is TRBV7-2, the J call TRBJ2-7; 9 bases match TRBD1. Germline loops: CDR1 SGHTA, CDR2 FQGNSA. This CDR3 is built from 17 residues. The V gene end was trimmed by 0 bases and the J gene end by 1 base; junction bases not matched to a gene: 7. The CDR3: CASSLAWGTGRSYEQYF. The DNA of the CDR3 is TGTGCCAGCAGCTTAGCGTGGGGGACAGGGAGGTCCTACGAGCAGTACTTC. Using reference TRBV7-2 and TRBJ2-7 for the parts outside the CDR3, the full variable domain is GAGVSQSPSNKVTEKGKDVELRCDPISGHTALYWYRQSLGQGLEFLIYFQGNSAPDKSGLPSDRFSAERTGGSVSTLTIQRTQQEDSAVYLCASSLAWGTGRSYEQYFGPGTRLTVT.

This clonotype has a handful of counts. The rearrangement uses TRBV5-6 and TRBJ1-2; D is uncertain. Germline V gene data show CDR1 as SGHDT and CDR2 as YYEEEE. V lost 0 bases, J lost 10 bases, and 13 bases lay in between. This CDR3 region has 13 residues. CDR3 protein: CASSLAGDRSYTF. The DNA for the CDR3 is TGTGCCAGCAGCTTGGCCGGAGACCGATCCTACACCTTC.

The chain joins TRBV5-1 to TRBJ2-6, with D unresolved. CDR3 length equals 16 residues. Per the germline V gene, CDR1 is SGHRS and CDR2 is YFSETQ. The ends were cut back, 0 bases at V and 0 bases at J, with 7 bases in the middle. In nucleotides, the CDR3 is TGCGCCAGCAGCTTGGACAGCGCCTCTGGGGCCAACGTCCTGACTTTC. Translation gives CASSLDSASGANVLTF.

The V and J genes are TRBV30 and TRBJ2-7; the match to TRBD2 covers 8 bases. With V trimmed by 0 bases and J by 3 bases, 4 bases remained unmatched. The CDR3 is 14 residues long. Germline V gives CDR1 GTSNPN, CDR2 SVGIG (reference sequence). CDR3 loop: CAWSVPGGVYEQYF. In DNA, the CDR3 is TGTGCCTGGAGTGTCCCCGGGGGGGTCTACGAGCAGTACTTC.

This clonotype was counted at least ten times. The chain joins TRBV4-2 to TRBJ1-2; a possible D gene is TRBD1 (6 bases). The ends were cut back, 3 bases at V and 8 bases at J, with 16 bases in the middle. In germline, CDR1 is LGHNA, CDR2 YNFKEQ. The CDR3 has 14 amino acids. Here the CDR3 reads CASSQGTLLQGYTF. The CDR3 region has the DNA TGTGCCAGCAGCCAGGGGACACTGCTACAGGGCTACACCTTC.

This clonotype was counted at least ten times. V usage is TRBV11-3 and J usage is TRBJ1-1; D not resolved. Looked up from germline, CDR1 is SGHNT and CDR2 is YENEEA. The V end lost 2 bases, the J end lost 2 bases, and 9 bases lay between the germline ends. The CDR3 covers 14 residues. The CDR3 loop is CASSLNQGNTEAFF. In nucleotides, the CDR3 is TGTGCCAGCAGCTTAAATCAAGGTAACACTGAAGCTTTCTTT.

The rearrangement uses TRBV20-1 and TRBJ1-2, with a tentative D call TRBD1 (5 bases). V was pared by 6 bases and J by 7 bases, with 18 bases between. Germline V gene data show CDR1 as DFQATT and CDR2 as SNEGSKA (reference sequence). This CDR3 spans 13 amino acids. CDR3 bases: TGCAGTGCCTTTAGTCCTCAGGGTTCTGGCTACACCTTC. It encodes CSAFSPQGSGYTF.

This clonotype was seen a few times. The chain is built from TRBV12-3 or TRBV12-4 and TRBJ2-7; a weak D match, TRBD1 (5 bases). CDR3 length: 13 amino acids. V lost 7 bases and J lost 2, with 12 bases in between. DNA for the CDR3: TGTGCCAGCACTCAGGGCGGCCCCTACGAGCAGTACTTC. It specifies CASTQGGPYEQYF.

The chain links TRBV29-1 to TRBJ2-2; no reliable D call. Germline loops: CDR1 SQVTM, CDR2 ANQGSEA. Trimming removed 2 bases from V and 0 bases from J, with 10 bases in between. CDR3 length equals 15 residues. CDR3 nucleotides: TGCAGCGTTGAAAAGGCGGACGCGAACACCGGGGAGCTGTTTTTT. Its protein product is CSVEKADANTGELFF.